These 31 T cell receptor beta chains were sequenced from one sample in a study of blood T cells in healthy people across ages. Combining a sample-barcoded 5' primer with a J-beta primer mix, a second PCR ran for 7 to 11 cycles. In TCRdb, the 5' RACE reads were re-called with MiXCR into one record per CDR3 protein. The table lists hundreds of thousands of distinct CDR3 sequences, 44% of them singletons. The sample comprised blood. The receptors were gathered from a man aged 55 to 70 in good health.

The chain is built from TRBV18 and TRBJ2-6; 7 positions match TRBD1. The V gene's germline CDR1 is KGHSH and CDR2 LQKENI. V lost 3 bases to trimming and J lost 2 bases; unmatched junction nucleotides: 7. This CDR3 contains 17 residues. This CDR3 reads CASSPTGPQAGANVLTF. The CDR3 DNA is TGTGCCAGCTCACCGACAGGGCCCCAGGCTGGGGCCAACGTCCTGACTTTC.

V is TRBV7-2 and J is TRBJ1-1, with D perhaps TRBD1 (6 bases). The CDR3 runs to 14 residues. CDR1 and CDR2 (germline): SGHTA, FQGNSA. The V end was cut by 8 bases, the J end by 11 bases, with 24 bases between. The CDR3 DNA sequence: TGTGCCAGCGCGAATGGACAGAAGTATACGCAGGCTTTCTTT. It codes for CASANGQKYTQAFF.

Only a few counts were recorded for this clonotype. V usage is TRBV27 and J usage is TRBJ2-3; D is possibly TRBD2 (5 bases). Looked up from germline, CDR1 is MNHEY and CDR2 is SMNVEV (reference sequence). The CDR3 is 14 residues long. V shed 3 bases and J shed 3 bases, with 10 bases lying between them. The CDR3 is CASSFSTGTDTQYF. CDR3 bases: TGTGCCAGCAGTTTTTCGACGGGGACAGATACGCAGTATTTT.

In nucleotides, the CDR3 is TGTGCCAGCAGCGCGAGACCGGACAGTATGGGTGGCTGTTGGTACTTC. Protein sequence: CASSARPDSMGGCWYF. The V and J genes are TRBV9 and TRBJ2-5; the D gene is possibly TRBD1 (6 bases). Germline CDR1 SGDLS, CDR2 YYNGEE. CDR3 size: 16 residues. With 3 bases removed from V and 13 bases from J, the gap between germline ends came to 28 bases.

This clonotype was counted between two and nine times. The chain combines TRBV28 with TRBJ2-5; D is perhaps TRBD1 or TRBD2 (5 bases each). The length of the CDR3 is 16 residues. The V end lost 0 bases, the J end lost 1 base, and 12 bases lay between the germline ends. CDR1 MDHEN and CDR2 SYDVKM come from the germline V gene. In nucleotides, the CDR3 is TGTGCCAGCAGTTTATGGAGGGACGGTCTCCAAGAGACCCAGTACTTC. Translated, it gives CASSLWRDGLQETQYF. The variable domain in full, completed from reference TRBV28 and TRBJ2-5, reads DVKVTQSSRYLVKRTGEKVFLECVQDMDHENMFWYRQDPGLGLRLIYFSYDVKMKEKGDIPEGYSVSREKKERFSLILESASTNQTSMYLCASSLWRDGLQETQYFGPGTRLLVL.

This clonotype came up many times. This sequence joins TRBV9 and TRBJ2-3; D is unclear. CDR1 SGDLS and CDR2 YYNGEE come from the germline V gene. The V gene lost 0 bases and the J gene lost 0 bases, with 8 bases spanning the gap. The CDR3 runs to 15 residues. CDR3 residues: CASSVGWYSTDTQYF. The CDR3 DNA follows: TGTGCCAGCAGCGTAGGTTGGTATAGCACAGATACGCAGTATTTT.

This CDR3 reads CASSFPGGLYNEQFF. The CDR3 region has the DNA TGTGCCAGCAGCTTCCCCGGGGGGCTCTACAATGAGCAGTTCTTC. The gene calls are TRBV11-2 and TRBJ2-1, with a weak D call TRBD2 (7 bases). Trimming took 3 bases from V and 3 from J, leaving 12 bases between them. CDR1 and CDR2 (germline): SGHAT, FQNNGV. The CDR3 contains 15 residues.

This chain uses TRBV25-1 with TRBJ2-2; 9 bases agree with TRBD1. The CDR3 contains 16 residues. V shed 2 bases, J shed 2 bases, and the junction held 3 bases outside the gene matches. Looked up from germline, CDR1 is MGHDK and CDR2 is SYGVNS. The CDR3: CASSEGGQGNTGELFF. Here the CDR3 DNA reads TGTGCCAGCAGTGAAGGGGGACAGGGAAACACCGGGGAGCTGTTTTTT.

The V and J genes are TRBV20-1 and TRBJ2-1, with a tentative D call TRBD2 (5 bases). CDR1 is DFQATT and CDR2 is SNEGSKA in the germline V gene (reference sequence). The CDR3 length is 14 residues. V lost 5 bases and J 4 bases, leaving 15 bases between the germline ends. CDR3 nucleotide sequence: TGCAGTGCTTCGGTAGCTAGCTGGTACAATGAGCAGTTCTTC. It specifies CSASVASWYNEQFF.

A note on this clonotype: A much larger clone differs by one base, so this may be a read error. The chain joins TRBV20-1 to TRBJ2-5; 9 bases are shared with TRBD1. Germline values: CDR1 DFQATT, CDR2 SNEGSKA (reference sequence). CDR3 length equals 14 residues. Written as DNA, the CDR3 is TGCAGTACTAGGACGGACAGGGGACAAGAGACCCAGTACTTC. Translation gives CSTRTDRGQETQYF.

The V gene is TRBV4-3, the J gene TRBJ1-2, with TRBD1 as a possible D gene (6 bases). CDR1 and CDR2 (germline): LGHNA, YSLEER. This CDR3 has 15 residues. The V end was cut by 1 base, the J end by 4 bases, with 13 bases between. The CDR3 DNA reads as TGCGCCAGCAGCCAAGGCCAAGGGGGAGGCTATGGCTACACCTTC. Translating it yields CASSQGQGGGYGYTF.

The chain recombines TRBV7-9 with TRBJ1-2, with D possibly TRBD1 on 5 matching bases. This CDR3 has 16 residues. V lost 1 base, J lost 5 bases, and 17 bases lay in between. Germline CDR1 reads SEHNR; CDR2 reads FQNEAQ (reference sequence). The CDR3 nucleotides read TGTGCCAGCAGCTTAGGAGGGGCCCTAACAATATATGGCTACACCTTC. Amino acids: CASSLGGALTIYGYTF.

V and J are TRBV12-3 or TRBV12-4 and TRBJ2-7, with TRBD2 identical over 13 bases. With the DNA end fitting TRBJ2-5 better, the J assignment may be wrong. This CDR3 is built from 16 residues. CDR3 in amino acids: CASSHTSGGAGETQYF. Here the CDR3 DNA reads TGTGCCAGCAGTCACACTAGCGGGGGGGCCGGAGAGACCCAGTACTTC.

The chain links TRBV6-1 to TRBJ2-1; TRBD1 might be the D (7 bases). CDR1 MNHNS and CDR2 SASEGT come from the germline V gene. Trimming shortened V by 11 bases and J by 3 bases, and 11 bases separated the two germline ends. This CDR3 is built from 12 residues. CDR3 bases: TGTGCCGGCGGGGACAGCTACAATGAGCAGTTCTTC. Translating it yields CAGGDSYNEQFF.

Of note for this clonotype: Compared with germline, one end of the junction differs, possibly owing to a read error. V gene TRBV6-5 combines with J gene TRBJ2-7, with a weak D call TRBD1 (5 bases). The CDR3 runs to 15 residues. Germline assignment: CDR1 MNHEY and CDR2 SVGAGI. For the CDR3, the DNA is TGTGCCGGCAGTTACTCCCCGGACATATCCTACGAGCAGTACTTC. Translated, it gives CAGSYSPDISYEQYF.

This clonotype appeared a single time. J is TRBJ1-1 and V is TRBV12-5; 8 bases match TRBD1. The CDR3 covers 15 residues. Germline CDR1 reads LGHNT; CDR2 reads FRNRAP. V lost 7 bases to trimming and J lost 1 base; unmatched junction nucleotides: 8. DNA for the CDR3: TGTGCTAGTGCAACAGGGGGTCTAGGGAACACTGAAGCTTTCTTT. Translated, it gives CASATGGLGNTEAFF. Based on the CDR3 plus reference TRBV12-5 and TRBJ1-1, the full variable domain is DARVTQTPRHKVTEMGQEVTMRCQPILGHNTVFWYRQTMMQGLELLAYFRNRAPLDDSGMPKDRFSAEMPDATLATLKIQPSEPRDSAVYFCASATGGLGNTEAFFGQGTRLTVV.

The J gene is TRBJ2-7, the V gene TRBV6-1; D gene uncertain. The germline V gene has CDR1 MNHNS and CDR2 SASEGT. The V gene lost 6 bases and the J gene lost 0 bases, with 12 bases spanning the gap. This CDR3 contains 14 residues. The CDR3 nucleotides read TGTGCCAGCAGCGACGGGCAGAGCTCCTACGAGCAGTACTTC. Its protein product is CASSDGQSSYEQYF.

V and J are TRBV6-2 or TRBV6-3 and TRBJ1-2, with 10 bases identical to TRBD1. The germline V gene has CDR1 MNHEY and CDR2 SVGEGT. CDR3 length: 13 amino acids. V dropped 6 bases and J dropped 7; count of bases not matched to a gene: 5. The chain's CDR3 is CASSPDRGLGYTF. CDR3 in DNA: TGTGCCAGCAGCCCCGACAGGGGGCTTGGCTACACCTTC.

This clonotype came up a few times. The chain is built from TRBV9 and TRBJ2-5; 15 nucleotides agree with TRBD2. The ends lost 3 bases at V and 1 base at J; junction bases unmatched: 4. The CDR3 spans 17 residues. CDR1 SGDLS and CDR2 YYNGEE come from the germline V gene. CDR3 sequence reads: CASSEGLAGGSQETQYF. In nucleotides, the CDR3 is TGTGCCAGCAGCGAGGGACTAGCGGGGGGATCCCAAGAGACCCAGTACTTC. Drawing the rest from reference TRBV9 and TRBJ2-5, the complete variable domain is DSGVTQTPKHLITATGQRVTLRCSPRSGDLSVYWYQQSLDQGLQFLIQYYNGEERAKGNILERFSAQQFPDLHSELNLSSLELGDSALYFCASSEGLAGGSQETQYFGPGTRLLVL.

Remarks on this clonotype: A read error may account for a junction end that differs from germline. The rearrangement joins TRBV6-5 to TRBJ2-5, with 9 bases fitting TRBD2. The J call may be in error: the DNA end matches TRBJ2-7 better. CDR1 and CDR2 from the germline V gene are MNHEY and SVGAGI. The CDR3 is 15 amino acids. The CDR3 loop is CASSRTSASSDEQYF. CDR3 DNA: TGTGCCAGCAGTCGGACTAGCGCCTCCTCCGACGAGCAGTACTTC.

This chain joins TRBV20-1 and TRBJ2-7; TRBD1 agrees at 8 bases. CDR1 DFQATT and CDR2 SNEGSKA come from the germline V gene (reference sequence). This CDR3 is 14 amino acids long. V lost 6 bases and J lost 0; bases outside the gene matches: 7. CDR3 residues: CSAAGGWSSYEQYF. CDR3 sequence (DNA): TGCAGTGCGGCAGGGGGCTGGAGCTCCTACGAGCAGTACTTC.

This clonotype was counted at least ten times. This sequence joins TRBV27 and TRBJ2-2, with 8 bases identical to TRBD2. This CDR3 comprises 15 residues. CDR1 is MNHEY and CDR2 is SMNVEV in the germline V gene (reference sequence). V lost 7 bases and J lost 4; bases outside the gene matches: 8. The CDR3 bases are TGTGCCAGCAAGCCAGCGGGGGCAATCACCGGGGAGCTGTTTTTT. This gives the protein CASKPAGAITGELFF.

The genes are TRBV28 and TRBJ2-3, with TRBD2 matching 8 bases. The germline V gene has CDR1 MDHEN and CDR2 SYDVKM. V lost 5 bases and J lost 6; bases outside the gene matches: 13. CDR3 length equals 16 residues. The DNA of the CDR3 is TGTGCCAGCAGTGCCCCGGGACTAGGAACCCGGGATACGCAGTATTTT. It specifies CASSAPGLGTRDTQYF.

This chain uses TRBV5-6 with TRBJ2-5, with D uncertain. V was clipped by 4 bases and J by 2 bases, with 6 bases between them. Germline values: CDR1 SGHDT, CDR2 YYEEEE. The CDR3 extends over 12 amino acids. The CDR3 region is CASSRKQETQYF. In DNA, the CDR3 is TGTGCCAGCAGCAGAAAGCAAGAGACCCAGTACTTC.

In its sample, this clonotype was seen once. V is TRBV11-2 and J is TRBJ2-1; D unclear. Germline V CDR1 and CDR2: SGHAT, FQNNGV. The CDR3 totals 12 residues. Trimming shortened V by 4 bases and J by 9 bases, and 10 bases separated the two germline ends. DNA of the CDR3: TGTGCCAGCAGCTCCCGAGCGAGTGAGCAGTTCTTC. Its translation is CASSSRASEQFF.

In nucleotides, the CDR3 is TGTGCCAGCAGAGCAATCGAGGGACAACCTGAAGCTTTCTTT. It specifies CASRAIEGQPEAFF. The chain is built from TRBV6-2 or TRBV6-3 and TRBJ1-1; a possible D gene is TRBD1 (6 bases). Germline assignment: CDR1 MNHEY and CDR2 SVGEGT. Trimming pared 6 bases from V and 6 bases from J, leaving 17 bases between. The CDR3 has 14 residues.

The V gene is TRBV7-9, the J gene TRBJ1-2, with D possibly TRBD1 on 5 matching bases. Germline CDR1 is SEHNR and CDR2 is FQNEAQ (reference sequence). V lost 4 bases to trimming and J lost 4 bases, with 10 bases between them. The CDR3 consists of 13 residues. The CDR3 spells CASSSGPSYGYTF. Here the CDR3 DNA reads TGTGCCAGCAGCTCGGGACCGAGCTATGGCTACACCTTC.

In its sample, this clonotype was seen a few times. This chain uses TRBV6-5 with TRBJ2-5; D could derive from TRBD1 or TRBD2 (5 bases each). Germline V gene data show CDR1 as MNHEY and CDR2 as SVGAGI. There are 15 residues in the CDR3. The V and J ends lost 6 bases and 7 bases respectively, with 21 bases between them. The CDR3 spells CASRTTGTGLGTQYF. The DNA of the CDR3 is TGTGCCAGCAGAACTACCGGGACGGGCCTGGGGACCCAGTACTTC.

This chain connects TRBV6-2 or TRBV6-3 to TRBJ2-3; D possibly corresponds to TRBD2 (7 bases). This CDR3 is 17 amino acids long. Germline V lookup: CDR1 MNHEY, CDR2 SVGEGT. V was pared by 2 bases and J by 1 base, with 16 bases between. The CDR3 coding sequence is TGTGCCAGCAGTTACCCGTTGGGGGGGGGCGGCACAGATACGCAGTATTTT. Translation gives CASSYPLGGGGTDTQYF.

A word on this clonotype: A much larger clone lies one base from this, so it may be a read error. The chain links TRBV11-1 to TRBJ2-7; D is ambiguous. The CDR3 has 15 residues. CDR1 SGHAT and CDR2 FQDESV come from the germline V gene (reference sequence). V lost 5 bases, J lost 5 bases, and 19 bases lay in between. The CDR3 DNA follows: TGTGCCAGCAGCCCAATCAAGACACCGGCCGACGAGCAGTACTTC. As protein: CASSPIKTPADEQYF. Based on the CDR3 plus reference TRBV11-1 and TRBJ2-7, the full variable domain is EAEVAQSPRYKITEKSQAVAFWCDPISGHATLYWYRQILGQGPELLVQFQDESVVDDSQLPKDRFSAERLKGVDSTLKIQPAELGDSAMYLCASSPIKTPADEQYFGPGTRLTVT.

J is TRBJ1-1 and V is TRBV6-2 or TRBV6-3; D is ambiguous. In germline, CDR1 is MNHEY, CDR2 SVGEGT. V was cut by 0 bases and J by 3 bases, with 8 bases left in between. The CDR3 is 14 amino acids. CDR3 region: CASSYSRVDTEAFF. For the CDR3, the DNA is TGTGCCAGCAGTTACTCGAGAGTGGACACTGAAGCTTTCTTT.